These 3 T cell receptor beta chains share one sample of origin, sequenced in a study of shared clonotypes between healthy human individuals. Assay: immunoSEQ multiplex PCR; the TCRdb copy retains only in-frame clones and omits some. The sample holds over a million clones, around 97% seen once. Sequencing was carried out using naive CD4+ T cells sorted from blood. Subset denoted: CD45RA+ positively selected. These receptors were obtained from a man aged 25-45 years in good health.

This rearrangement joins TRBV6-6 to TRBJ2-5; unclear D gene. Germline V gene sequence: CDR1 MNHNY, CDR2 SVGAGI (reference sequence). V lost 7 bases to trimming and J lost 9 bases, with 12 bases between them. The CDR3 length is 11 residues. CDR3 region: CASTTGGAQYF. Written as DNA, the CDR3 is TGTGCCAGCACCACGGGTGGAGCCCAGTACTTC.

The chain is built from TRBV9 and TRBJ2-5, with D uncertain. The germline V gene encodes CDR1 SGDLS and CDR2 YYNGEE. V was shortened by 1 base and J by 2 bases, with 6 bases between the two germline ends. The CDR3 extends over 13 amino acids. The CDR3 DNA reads TGTGCCAGCAGCGTATACGGACAAGAGACCCAGTACTTC. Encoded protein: CASSVYGQETQYF.

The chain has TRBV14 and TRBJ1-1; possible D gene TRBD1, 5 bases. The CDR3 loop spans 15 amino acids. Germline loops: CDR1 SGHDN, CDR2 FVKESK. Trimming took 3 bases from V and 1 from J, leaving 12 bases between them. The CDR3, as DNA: TGTGCCAGCAGCCATCCACCGACAGCGAACACTGAAGCTTTCTTT. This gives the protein CASSHPPTANTEAFF.